These T cell receptor beta chains were read from a single sample in a study of graft-versus-host responses after intestinal transplantation. Assay: immunoSEQ multiplex PCR; the TCRdb copy retains only in-frame clones and omits some. The data hold some 10,000 clones, with 25% to 30% observed a single time. The material was alloreactive CD4+ T cells from a mixed lymphocyte reaction culture, obtained before intestinal transplant. These receptors were obtained from a human patient who received an intestinal transplant. The CDR3 runs from the conserved cysteine through the conserved F or W. Fields, in order: D gene, clone size, V gene, J gene, CDR3 DNA, CDR3 protein. The D gene is left open where the match is weak. Expanded clones are given a class, and other clones once, few, many or no size at all.

NA	few	TRBV27	TRBJ2-7	TGTGCCAGCAGTGAAAGTCGGTCTGGAAACTACGAGCAGTACTTC	CASSESRSGNYEQYF
NA	medium-sized	TRBV4-2	TRBJ2-7	TGTGCCAGCAGCAACGGAGGGATGGGGTTCGAGCAGTACTTC	CASSNGGMGFEQYF
NA	few	TRBV5-4	TRBJ2-7	TGTGCCAGCAGCTTGGTTGGGACCTACGAGCAGTACTTC	CASSLVGTYEQYF
TRBD2	NA	TRBV29-1	TRBJ2-7	TGCAGCGTTGAAAGCCAGCGGGAGGGCCGGTACGAGCAGTACTTC	CSVESQREGRYEQYF
TRBD1	few	TRBV27	TRBJ2-7	TGTGCCAGCAGCGAAGACAGGGGGTCCTCCTACGAGCAGTACTTC	CASSEDRGSSYEQYF
NA	NA	TRBV7-7	TRBJ1-1	TGTGCTAGCAGCTTAGAAAAAGGACACCCGAACACTGAAGCTTTCTTT	CASSLEKGHPNTEAFF
NA	NA	TRBV7-7	TRBJ2-7	TGTGCTAGCAGCCCAGGGTTTGGAGAGCAGTACTTC	CASSPGFGEQYF
NA	NA	TRBV6-1	TRBJ2-1	TGTGCCAGCAGCCCGTCGTTCTCCTACAATGAGCAGTTCTTC	CASSPSFSYNEQFF
TRBD1	few	TRBV2	TRBJ2-1	TGTGCCAGCAGTTGGACAGGGGAACCTTACAATGAGCAGTTCTTC	CASSWTGEPYNEQFF
NA	few	TRBV4-1	TRBJ1-1	TGCGCCAGCAGCCAAAGTAAGGAGGGTGGGACTGAAGCTTTCTTT	CASSQSKEGGTEAFF
NA	few	TRBV18	TRBJ1-1	TGTGCCAGCTCACCAATCGGCGGGGGAATTTTTTTCTTT	CASSPIGGGIFFF
TRBD2	few	TRBV29-1	TRBJ2-3	TGCAGCGTCGCAGGGACTAGCGGGAAGGTAGGAGGAGCTGATACGCAGTATTTT	CSVAGTSGKVGGADTQYF
TRBD2	NA	TRBV4-1	TRBJ2-7	TGCGTCAGCAGCCAAGTCAGGACTAGCTCTTACGAGCAGTACTTC	CVSSQVRTSSYEQYF
TRBD2	NA	TRBV11-2	TRBJ2-1	TGTGCCAGCAGCTTAATATGGCGGGAGGATTACAATGAGCAGTTCTTC	CASSLIWREDYNEQFF
NA	NA	TRBV27	TRBJ1-1	TGTGCCAGCATGGCGAACTATTGGGACGCTTTCTTT	CASMANYWDAFF
NA	few	TRBV6-1	TRBJ1-1	TGTGCCAGCAGTTGGGGGGCTAGCGCTGAAGCTTTCTTT	CASSWGASAEAFF
TRBD1	NA	TRBV7-2	TRBJ1-2	TGTGCCAGCAGCGACCGAAAGACAGGGTCCCTGCGCGGGGCCTTC	CASSDRKTGSLRGAF
NA	medium-sized	TRBV5-1	TRBJ2-1	TGCGCCAGCAGCTTGTCGGCGGGGCCATACAATGAGCAGTTCTTC	CASSLSAGPYNEQFF
NA	NA	TRBV5-8	TRBJ2-7	TGTGCCAGCAGCTTGTATACGGGCGAGCAGTACTTC	CASSLYTGEQYF
NA	medium-sized	TRBV19	TRBJ1-2	TGTGCCAGTAGTCCCAATACCTATGGCTACACCTTC	CASSPNTYGYTF
NA	NA	TRBV15	TRBJ2-7	TGTGCCACCAGCAGAGATCCGACAGCAAAATACGAGCAGTACTTC	CATSRDPTAKYEQYF
TRBD1	NA	TRBV19	TRBJ2-7	TGTGCCAGTAGTATGGACAGGGGCTACGAGCAGTACTTC	CASSMDRGYEQYF
NA	medium-sized	TRBV4-1	TRBJ1-1	TGCGCCAGCAGCCAAGTAGCCATGAACACTGAAGCTTTCTTT	CASSQVAMNTEAFF
NA	NA	TRBV5-1	TRBJ2-2	TGCGCCAGCACAATGGTAGATGGAAACACCGGGGAGCTGTTTTTT	CASTMVDGNTGELFF
NA	medium-sized	TRBV7-6	TRBJ2-1	TGTGCCAGCAGCTTAGAGTCCGAAAACAATGAGCAGTTCTTC	CASSLESENNEQFF
NA	few	TRBV28	TRBJ1-2	TGTGCCAGCAGTTCGGGAGGACGGCCGGGCGGCTACACCTTC	CASSSGGRPGGYTF
NA	NA	TRBV6-6	TRBJ1-2	TGTGCCAGCAGTCGGGGAGGGGGGGCCCTCTATGGCTACACCTTC	CASSRGGGALYGYTF
NA	medium-sized	TRBV6-6	TRBJ1-5	TGTGCCAGCACTACGGGGGGCTATAGCAATCAGCCCCAGCATTTT	CASTTGGYSNQPQHF
NA	few	TRBV7-9	TRBJ1-4	TGTGCCAGCAGTCACCGACAGGACCGAACTAATGAAAAACTGTTTTTT	CASSHRQDRTNEKLFF
NA	NA	TRBV28	TRBJ2-2	TGTGCCAGCAGTTTCCCGAGACATCCCCCCGGGGAGCTGTTTTTT	CASSFPRHPPGELFF
NA	few	TRBV7-3	TRBJ2-1	TGTGCCAGCAGCTATGAGGGGTCGATAGGCAATGAGCAGTTCTTC	CASSYEGSIGNEQFF
NA	NA	TRBV6-5	TRBJ1-2	TGTGCCAGCAGTTACGGGATCCATGGCTACACCTTC	CASSYGIHGYTF
NA	medium-sized	TRBV7-7	TRBJ2-1	TGTGCTAGCAGCTCTAGCAGCTCCTACAATGAGCAGTTCTTC	CASSSSSSYNEQFF
NA	few	TRBV9	TRBJ1-1	TGTGCCAGCAGCGTAGCGGCCGCGGGATGGACTGAAGCTTTCTTT	CASSVAAAGWTEAFF
NA	few	TRBV6-5	TRBJ2-7	TGTGCCAGCAGTTTAACGGGACGGGTCTACGAGCAGTACTTC	CASSLTGRVYEQYF
NA	NA	TRBV28	TRBJ2-1	TGTGCCAGCAGTCCGAGCGGGCCCCTAGTTGGAGGCAATGAGCAGTTCTTC	CASSPSGPLVGGNEQFF
NA	NA	TRBV6-5	TRBJ2-7	TGTGCCAGCAGTTTATCAGGTCAGGGGCGCTCCTACGAGCAGTACTTC	CASSLSGQGRSYEQYF
NA	medium-sized	TRBV28	TRBJ2-7	TGTGCCAGCAGTTCCCTAGGGACCGAGCAGTACTTC	CASSSLGTEQYF
TRBD1	few	TRBV7-9	TRBJ1-2	TGTGCCAGCAGCTTACGACAGGGGGCCAACTATGGCTACACCTTC	CASSLRQGANYGYTF